These 23 T cell receptor beta chains came from one sample sequenced in a study of OX40 agonist ivuxolimab in advanced cancers. TCRdb keeps only in-frame clones here, not all; method: immunoSEQ multiplex PCR. Here the sample spans some 45,000 clones, about 79% being singletons. The sequencing used CD4+ or CD8+ T cells sorted from blood, collected in a trial of the OX40 agonist ivuxolimab. These receptors originate from an adult with an advanced solid tumor such as melanoma, head and neck, liver or kidney cancer.

This chain joins TRBV7-2 and TRBJ1-5, with a tentative D call TRBD1 (6 bases). Trimming removed 4 bases at V and 0 bases at J, with 10 bases between. Germline V gene data show CDR1 as SGHTA and CDR2 as FQGNSA. The CDR3 extends over 15 amino acids. The CDR3 protein is CASSWTATSNQPQHF. Written as DNA, the CDR3 is TGTGCCAGCAGCTGGACAGCTACTAGCAATCAGCCCCAGCATTTT.

In this sample, this clone turned up a few times. The genes are TRBV9 and TRBJ2-7; 9 bases match TRBD1. The germline V gene encodes CDR1 SGDLS and CDR2 YYNGEE. V trimming: 4 bases; J trimming: 6 bases; junction bases outside the gene matches: 8. The CDR3 extends over 14 amino acids. The CDR3 coding sequence is TGTGCCAGCAGCCCCCGGACAGGGGTCCCCGAGCAGTACTTC. Translation gives CASSPRTGVPEQYF.

This clone was detected only a few times. The rearrangement joins TRBV27 to TRBJ2-7, with 11 nucleotides matching TRBD1. Germline CDR1 is MNHEY and CDR2 is SMNVEV (reference sequence). CDR3 length equals 14 residues. V lost 6 bases and J lost 4; bases outside the gene matches: 5. Here the CDR3 DNA reads TGTGCCAGCAGACCGGGACAGGGGGTATACGAGCAGTACTTC. Its translation is CASRPGQGVYEQYF.

This sequence joins TRBV14 and TRBJ2-7; no clear D. V lost 1 base, J lost 6 bases, and 7 bases lay in between. This CDR3 has 12 residues. Germline lookup yields CDR1 SGHDN and CDR2 FVKESK. The CDR3 bases are TGTGCCAGCAGCCAAGTTGGGGTCGAGCAGTACTTC. The encoded protein is CASSQVGVEQYF.

In this sample, this clone turned up once. This chain's CDR3 is CASSEGQTATNEKLFF. CDR3 DNA: TGTGCCAGCAGTGAGGGACAGACTGCAACTAATGAAAAACTGTTTTTT. V is TRBV25-1 and J is TRBJ1-4; 7 nucleotides agree with TRBD1. J gave up 0 bases and V 3 bases, and 4 bases lay outside the gene matches. There are 16 residues in the CDR3. CDR1 MGHDK and CDR2 SYGVNS come from the germline V gene.

J is TRBJ1-1 and V is TRBV19, with TRBD1 as a possible D gene (5 bases). The germline CDR1 and CDR2 sequences are LNHDA and SQIVND (reference sequence). The CDR3 length is 13 residues. Trimming took 4 bases from V and 5 from J, leaving 11 bases between them. CDR3 bases: TGTGCCAGTAGTACCCAGGGAGGGACTGAAGCTTTCTTT. Amino acids: CASSTQGGTEAFF.

This chain uses TRBV7-8 with TRBJ2-7; 9 nucleotides align to TRBD1. The V segment lost 5 bases and the J segment 4 bases; nucleotides outside the gene matches: 6. Germline V gene lookup returns CDR1 SGHVS and CDR2 FQNEAQ. The CDR3 sequence is 14 residues long. CDR3 DNA: TGTGCCAGCAGCCCGGGACAGGGCTTTTACGAGCAGTACTTC. It is translated as CASSPGQGFYEQYF.

As DNA, the CDR3 is TGTGCCAGCAGCCCTAGCTGGGAGTTTGCAGATACGCAGTATTTT. Translating it yields CASSPSWEFADTQYF. This sequence joins TRBV7-3 and TRBJ2-3, with a weak D call TRBD2 (5 bases). Per germline, CDR1 SGHTA and CDR2 FQGTGA. The CDR3 has 15 amino acids. V was pared by 5 bases and J by 4 bases, with 16 bases between.

The chain employs TRBV16 and TRBJ1-1, with no clear D. The CDR3 loop spans 12 amino acids. Trimming removed 2 bases at V and 4 bases at J, with 5 bases between. Germline values: CDR1 KGHSY, CDR2 FQNENV. The CDR3: CASSQEGTEAFF. The CDR3 nucleotides read TGTGCCAGCAGCCAAGAGGGCACTGAAGCTTTCTTT.

The rearrangement joins TRBV4-1 to TRBJ2-2; the D is unclear. Looked up from germline, CDR1 is MGHRA and CDR2 is YSYEKL. The CDR3 has 16 amino acids. Trimming removed 0 bases from V and 4 bases from J, with 12 bases in between. This CDR3 reads CASSQEENAVTGELFF. DNA for the CDR3: TGCGCCAGCAGCCAAGAGGAGAATGCGGTCACCGGGGAGCTGTTTTTT.

This chain joins TRBV27 and TRBJ2-1; 11 bases align to TRBD2. Germline V gene lookup returns CDR1 MNHEY and CDR2 SMNVEV (reference sequence). V was pared by 7 bases and J by 7 bases, with 6 bases of the junction left unmatched. CDR3 length equals 14 residues. CDR3 region: CASIPLAGDNEQFF. CDR3 in DNA: TGTGCCAGCATCCCACTAGCGGGAGATAATGAGCAGTTCTTC.

The V gene is TRBV6-5, the J gene TRBJ1-1; maybe TRBD1 (5 bases). The germline gives CDR1 MNHEY, CDR2 SVGAGI. The V and J ends lost 5 bases and 0 bases respectively, with 13 bases between them. CDR3 size: 15 residues. The CDR3 loop is CASSASGRMNTEAFF. The CDR3 DNA is TGTGCCAGCAGTGCATCGGGACGCATGAACACTGAAGCTTTCTTT.

The chain joins TRBV7-9 to TRBJ1-5, with TRBD1 identical over 9 bases. The CDR3 runs to 13 residues. Losses at the gene ends were 5 bases for V and 6 bases for J; bases not matched to a gene: 2. CDR1 is SEHNR, CDR2 FQNEAQ, per germline (reference sequence). CDR3 nucleotides: TGTGCCAGCAGCGGACAGGGGAGTCAGCCCCAGCATTTT. As protein: CASSGQGSQPQHF.

V and J are TRBV27 and TRBJ2-5; D possibly uses TRBD1 or TRBD2 (6 bases each). V was cut by 5 bases and J by 5 bases, with 18 bases left in between. The CDR3 spans 15 residues. Germline-derived CDR1 and CDR2 are MNHEY and SMNVEV (reference sequence). Here the CDR3 DNA reads TGTGCCAGCAGTCCCGGGACTCAGGGGTGGGAGACCCAGTACTTC. Translation gives CASSPGTQGWETQYF.

The rearrangement joins TRBV27 to TRBJ2-7; 7 nucleotides agree with TRBD2. V gave up 3 bases and J gave up 2 bases; unmatched junction bases: 7. This CDR3 comprises 15 residues. Germline CDR1 MNHEY, CDR2 SMNVEV (reference sequence). CDR3 sequence: CASSLRRGSPYEQYF. The CDR3 nucleotides are TGTGCCAGCAGTTTGAGGCGGGGGTCACCCTACGAGCAGTACTTC.

The J gene is TRBJ1-3, the V gene TRBV7-9; D not resolved. The CDR3 is made up of 13 amino acids. Trimming removed 5 bases from V and 2 bases from J, with 7 bases in between. Germline loops: CDR1 SEHNR, CDR2 FQNEAQ (reference sequence). CDR3 DNA sequence: TGTGCCAGCAGCACGGGTGCTGGAAACACCATATATTTT. The encoded protein is CASSTGAGNTIYF.

V is TRBV7-9 and J is TRBJ1-2; possible D gene TRBD1, 5 bases. The length of the CDR3 is 16 residues. V was clipped by 0 bases and J by 1 base, with 12 bases between them. Germline V gene data show CDR1 as SEHNR and CDR2 as FQNEAQ (reference sequence). The CDR3 DNA reads TGTGCCAGCAGCTTAGCTGAAGCAGGGCTTAACTATGGCTACACCTTC. As protein: CASSLAEAGLNYGYTF.

The CDR3 spells CASSREDWEYEQYF. CDR3 DNA: TGTGCCAGCAGCAGAGAGGACTGGGAATACGAGCAGTACTTC. V gene TRBV11-2 combines with J gene TRBJ2-7; D may be TRBD2 (5 bases). The CDR3 loop spans 14 amino acids. Looked up from germline, CDR1 is SGHAT and CDR2 is FQNNGV. Trimming shortened V by 5 bases and J by 4 bases, and 15 bases separated the two germline ends.

The V gene is TRBV6-5, the J gene TRBJ2-7; D perhaps matches TRBD1 (6 bases). Germline V gene data show CDR1 as MNHEY and CDR2 as SVGAGI. V was trimmed by 8 bases and J by 1 base, leaving 12 bases between them. This CDR3 contains 13 residues. The CDR3 sequence: CASRDTNSYEQYF. The CDR3, as DNA: TGTGCCAGCCGGGACACAAATTCCTACGAGCAGTACTTC.

This clone was observed a single time. J is TRBJ2-1 and V is TRBV7-3; the D is unclear. V was shortened by 3 bases and J by 14 bases, with 23 bases between the two germline ends. CDR1 SGHTA and CDR2 FQGTGA come from the germline V gene. The CDR3 extends over 15 amino acids. DNA of the CDR3: TGTGCCAGCAGCTTGGGCCCTGGTTTCGTGGATATGGAGTTCTTC. Protein: CASSLGPGFVDMEFF.

This clone was detected only a few times. V gene TRBV6-6 combines with J gene TRBJ2-7; D remains unclear. The CDR3 sequence is 12 residues long. V was clipped by 6 bases and J by 3 bases, with 9 bases between them. From germline, CDR1 is MNHNY and CDR2 SVGAGI (reference sequence). The CDR3 is CASRSGVYEQYF. The CDR3 region has the DNA TGTGCCAGCAGGAGTGGGGTCTACGAGCAGTACTTC.

The gene calls are TRBV11-2 and TRBJ2-1; D possibly corresponds to TRBD1 (8 bases). This CDR3 has 16 amino acids. V was clipped by 5 bases and J by 12 bases, with 26 bases between them. Germline loops: CDR1 SGHAT, CDR2 FQNNGV. This chain's CDR3 is CASSPGQGGLMVGQFF. The CDR3 nucleotides read TGTGCCAGCAGCCCTGGACAGGGAGGGCTAATGGTTGGGCAGTTCTTC.

The chain combines TRBV28 with TRBJ2-1, with D perhaps matching TRBD1 (5 bases). The V end lost 4 bases, the J end lost 7 bases, and 17 bases lay between the germline ends. CDR3 length equals 15 residues. Germline V CDR1 and CDR2: MDHEN, SYDVKM. The DNA of the CDR3 is TGTGCCAGCAGTTCCATAGGGGAACGGTTGAATGAGCAGTTCTTC. This translates into CASSSIGERLNEQFF.